This TCR beta chain was observed in a study of cytomegalovirus exposure and HLA in healthy donors. To note about this clone: What it binds is not known.

Regarding the study as a whole: Reports credit the classifier with highly specific, highly sensitive diagnosis of cytomegalovirus status.

The CDR3 totals 16 residues. Germline V gene data show CDR1 as SGHDT and CDR2 as YYEEEE. The V and J ends lost 0 bases and 5 bases, in that order; junction bases with no gene match: 7. Repertoires were generated with immunoSEQ multiplex PCR, while TCRdb's copy carries only in-frame clones and drops some. The data show around 230,000 clones, about 86% seen once. The sequence derives from a woman aged 25-40 years in good health and CMV-seropositive. V usage is TRBV5-6 and J usage is TRBJ2-1; TRBD2 aligns across 8 bases. The source material was PBMCs. The CDR3 spells CASSLASGLVNNEQFF. CDR3 coding DNA: TGTGCCAGCAGCTTGGCTAGCGGGTTGGTGAACAATGAGCAGTTCTTC.